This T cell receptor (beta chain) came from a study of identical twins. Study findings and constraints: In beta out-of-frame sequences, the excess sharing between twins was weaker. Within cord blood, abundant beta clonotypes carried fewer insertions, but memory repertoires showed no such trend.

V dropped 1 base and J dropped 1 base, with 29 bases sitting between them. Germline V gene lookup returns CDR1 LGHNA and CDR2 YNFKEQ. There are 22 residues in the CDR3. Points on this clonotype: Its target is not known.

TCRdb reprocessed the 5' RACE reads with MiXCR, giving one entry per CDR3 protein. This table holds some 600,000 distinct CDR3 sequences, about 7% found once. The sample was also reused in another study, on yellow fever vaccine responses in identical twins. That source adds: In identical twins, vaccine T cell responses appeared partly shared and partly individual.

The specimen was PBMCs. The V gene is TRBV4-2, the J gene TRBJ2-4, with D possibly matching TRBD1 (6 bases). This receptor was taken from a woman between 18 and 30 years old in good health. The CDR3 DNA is TGTGCCAGCAGCCAAGTAGGGTCCGGGACACCCACGAATCTGGCGGCCAAAAACATTCAGTACTTC. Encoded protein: CASSQVGSGTPTNLAAKNIQYF.